This T cell receptor (beta chain) was captured in a study of human T cells and chemical hapten exposure. Study information: Sensitization applied 2% DPC to roughly 2 cm by roughly 2 cm of upper inner arm skin.

The authors' processing: Per-sample TCR counts ranged from roughly 20,000 to 700,000, median roughly 87,000. TCRdb reanalysed the RACE reads using MiXCR and keeps one entry per CDR3 protein. V and J calls and clone size were set by TCRdb, not the authors. Counted here are 100,000 or so distinct CDR3 sequences, approximately 36% occurring once; the ten biggest clones make up 2.5% to 3.5%. CDR1 is SEHNR, CDR2 FQNEAQ, per germline (reference sequence). Trimming removed 2 bases from V and 4 bases from J; junction bases left unmatched: 10. The CDR3 length is 17 residues. The time point is: patch test 3, about 24 weeks after DPC sensitization. Treatment meaning: therapeutic diphenylcyclopropenone sensitization with weekly scalp DPC. Prior to each patch test being applied, blood was drawn. On this clonotype itself: The antigen remains undetermined.

General study results and limits: Compared with pre-sensitization or healthy control sets, expanded TCRs clustered more.

Sequences were derived from whole blood, sampled in connection with sensitization to the hapten diphenylcyclopropenone (DPC). This chain uses TRBV7-9 with TRBJ2-2, with 7 nucleotides matching TRBD2. The sequence derives from a man aged 40-55 years with alopecia areata. Some clones in this sample may be carry-over from other donors' samples. CDR3 loop: CASSLSFGLDFTGELFF. DNA of the CDR3: TGTGCCAGCAGCTTAAGTTTTGGACTAGATTTCACCGGGGAGCTGTTTTTT.